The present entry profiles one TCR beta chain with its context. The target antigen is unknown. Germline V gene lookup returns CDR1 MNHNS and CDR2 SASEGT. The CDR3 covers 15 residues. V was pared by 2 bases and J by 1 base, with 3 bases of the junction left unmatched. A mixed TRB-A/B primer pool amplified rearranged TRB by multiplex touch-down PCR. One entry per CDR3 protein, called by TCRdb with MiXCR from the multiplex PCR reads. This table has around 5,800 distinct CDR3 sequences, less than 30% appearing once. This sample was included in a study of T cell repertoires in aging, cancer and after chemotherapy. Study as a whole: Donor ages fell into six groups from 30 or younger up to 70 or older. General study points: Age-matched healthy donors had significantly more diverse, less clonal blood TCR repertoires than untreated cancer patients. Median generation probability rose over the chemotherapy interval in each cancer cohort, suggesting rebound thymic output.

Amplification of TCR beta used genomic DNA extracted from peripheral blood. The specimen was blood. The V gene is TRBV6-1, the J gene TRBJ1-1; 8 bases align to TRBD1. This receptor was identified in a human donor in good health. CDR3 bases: TGTGCCAGCAGTGAACCCGGACAGGGGAACACTGAAGCTTTCTTT. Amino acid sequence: CASSEPGQGNTEAFF.